The 26 T cell receptor beta chains reported below all come from one sample, sequenced in a study of CD8+ T cells in alopecia areata. The sequencing template was cDNA reverse transcribed from extracted RNA. TCRdb keeps only in-frame clones here, not all; method: immunoSEQ multiplex PCR. The sample has some 120,000 clones, around 50% seen once; the top ten hold under 5%. The sample was CD4+ T cells sorted from blood, taken at week 0. The receptors come from a human donor with alopecia areata.

J is TRBJ2-6 and V is TRBV4-1; unclear D gene. V lost 4 bases and J lost 2, with 6 bases in between. The V gene's germline CDR1 is MGHRA and CDR2 YSYEKL. CDR3 length equals 14 residues. CDR3 residues: CASSRLTGANVLTF. The CDR3 DNA reads as TGCGCCAGCAGCCGATTAACTGGGGCCAACGTCCTGACTTTC.

The chain has TRBV30 and TRBJ1-2, with D perhaps TRBD1 (6 bases). CDR3 length: 13 residues. Germline V gives CDR1 GTSNPN, CDR2 SVGIG (reference sequence). V dropped 0 bases and J dropped 8 bases, with 13 bases sitting between them. The CDR3 here is CAWSVIATGGYTF. The CDR3 DNA reads as TGTGCCTGGAGTGTAATAGCGACAGGCGGCTACACCTTC.

V usage is TRBV30 and J usage is TRBJ2-6, with no clear D. Germline V lookup: CDR1 GTSNPN, CDR2 SVGIG (reference sequence). This CDR3 is built from 15 residues. V lost 2 bases and J 2 bases, leaving 10 bases between the germline ends. The CDR3 bases are TGTGCCTGGAGTTTAGGGTTCCCTGGGGCCAACGTCCTGACTTTC. It yields the protein CAWSLGFPGANVLTF.

V and J are TRBV30 and TRBJ2-7; 11 positions agree with TRBD2. V lost 0 bases to trimming and J lost 7 bases; unmatched junction nucleotides: 14. The germline V gene encodes CDR1 GTSNPN and CDR2 SVGIG (reference sequence). This CDR3 is built from 17 residues. The CDR3 sequence: CAWSVRVSGRAPEEQYF. Here the CDR3 DNA reads TGTGCCTGGAGTGTGAGGGTTAGCGGGAGGGCCCCGGAGGAGCAGTACTTC.

As concerns this clone: The same CDR3 also results from other DNA sequences found in this sample. V is TRBV30 and J is TRBJ2-1; 8 positions agree with TRBD2. The CDR3 contains 14 residues. The J segment lost 5 bases and the V segment lost 5 bases, leaving 8 bases of the junction unmatched. Germline V gene sequence: CDR1 GTSNPN, CDR2 SVGIG (reference sequence). The CDR3 bases are TGTGCCTGGCCCCGGGGGGGAGCTGACAATGAGCAGTTCTTC. Its protein is CAWPRGGADNEQFF.

The chain employs TRBV5-1 and TRBJ2-2; TRBD2 aligns across 14 bases. With V trimmed by 3 bases and J by 7 bases, 11 bases remained unmatched. The CDR3 length is 18 residues. Germline V CDR1 and CDR2: SGHRS, YFSETQ. The CDR3 DNA is TGCGCCAGCAGCTGGATGGGACTAGCGGGAGAAGGAGGCGGGGAGCTGTTTTTT. This sequence encodes CASSWMGLAGEGGGELFF.

This clone turned up a few times. V usage is TRBV6-6 and J usage is TRBJ1-2, with D possibly being TRBD1 (5 bases). This CDR3 spans 13 amino acids. V lost 6 bases and J lost 6, with 14 bases in between. CDR1 is MNHNY and CDR2 is SVGAGI in the germline V gene (reference sequence). The CDR3 DNA reads TGTGCCAGCAGGGAAGGGACTGAAGATGGCTACACCTTC. Protein product: CASREGTEDGYTF.

The chain employs TRBV5-1 and TRBJ2-7; TRBD1 is a possible D gene (6 bases). The CDR3 runs 14 residues. CDR1 SGHRS and CDR2 YFSETQ come from the germline V gene. Trimming shortened V by 5 bases and J by 0 bases, and 12 bases separated the two germline ends. CDR3 loop: CASRWAGASYEQYF. The CDR3 region has the DNA TGCGCCAGCAGGTGGGCAGGGGCCTCCTACGAGCAGTACTTC.

The chain is built from TRBV25-1 and TRBJ2-2, with TRBD2 matching over 14 bases. V lost 7 bases, J lost 7 bases, and 8 bases stayed unmatched. The CDR3 has 16 amino acids. Germline assignment: CDR1 MGHDK and CDR2 SYGVNS. CDR3 in DNA: TGTGCCAGCACCCAGACTAGCGGGAGGGGGATCGGGGAGCTGTTTTTT. Protein: CASTQTSGRGIGELFF.

This clone was detected a few times. V and J are TRBV29-1 and TRBJ2-5, with 8 bases lining up with TRBD1. The CDR3 has 17 residues. Losses at the gene ends were 5 bases for V and 3 bases for J; bases not matched to a gene: 17. Germline CDR1 SQVTM, CDR2 ANQGSEA. CDR3 sequence reads: CSVSPYSFLTGEETQYF. The CDR3 DNA follows: TGCAGCGTTTCCCCGTATTCCTTTTTGACAGGGGAAGAGACCCAGTACTTC.

The V gene is TRBV29-1, the J gene TRBJ2-7; 10 nucleotides agree with TRBD1. The CDR3 sequence is 13 residues long. V was pared by 6 bases and J by 3 bases, with 5 bases of the junction left unmatched. Germline values: CDR1 SQVTM, CDR2 ANQGSEA. The CDR3 region has the DNA TGCAGCGTGGGACAGGGGAATATCTACGAGCAGTACTTC. Translating gives CSVGQGNIYEQYF.

This clone occurred a few times. The J gene is TRBJ2-2, the V gene TRBV29-1; TRBD2 matches 11 bases. The CDR3 extends over 15 amino acids. Germline CDR1 is SQVTM and CDR2 is ANQGSEA. With 6 bases clipped from V and 6 bases from J, the junction kept 9 bases outside the gene matches. The CDR3 spells CSVDSGRGEAGELFF. For the CDR3, the DNA is TGCAGCGTCGATAGCGGGAGGGGGGAAGCCGGGGAGCTGTTTTTT.

The chain joins TRBV2 to TRBJ2-3; D not certain. Germline V gives CDR1 SNHLY, CDR2 FYNNEI. Deletions cut 6 bases from V and 4 bases from J, with 11 bases between. The CDR3 extends over 13 amino acids. This chain's CDR3 is CASSPDLPDTQYF. DNA of the CDR3: TGTGCCAGCAGCCCCGACCTCCCAGATACGCAGTATTTT.

The V and J genes are TRBV2 and TRBJ2-3; no firm D call. CDR3 length: 15 amino acids. CDR1 is SNHLY, CDR2 FYNNEI, per germline. Trimming stripped 2 bases from V and 2 bases from J, with 11 bases between. The CDR3 region has the DNA TGTGCCAGCAGTGAAACGGGCACAACCACAGATACGCAGTATTTT. Its translation is CASSETGTTTDTQYF. The full variable domain, with the rest looked up from reference TRBV2 and TRBJ2-3, is EPEVTQTPSHQVTQMGQEVILRCVPISNHLYFYWYRQILGQKVEFLVSFYNNEISEKSEIFDDQFSVERPDGSNFTLKIRSTKLEDSAMYFCASSETGTTTDTQYFGPGTRLTVL.

This rearrangement joins TRBV9 to TRBJ2-5, with 9 bases identical to TRBD1. Germline CDR1 and CDR2: SGDLS and YYNGEE. CDR3 size: 13 residues. V lost 4 bases and J lost 6; bases outside the gene matches: 4. The CDR3 DNA follows: TGTGCCAGCAGCTTAAACAGGGGGCAGACCCAGTACTTC. Translating gives CASSLNRGQTQYF.

V is TRBV19 and J is TRBJ1-2; D possibly corresponds to TRBD1 (5 bases). The V gene lost 3 bases and the J gene lost 3 bases, with 11 bases spanning the gap. Germline V CDR1 and CDR2: LNHDA, SQIVND (reference sequence). The CDR3 consists of 14 residues. The CDR3 nucleotides read TGTGCCAGTAGTATCCGGGGGTCCGACTATGGCTACACCTTC. This sequence encodes CASSIRGSDYGYTF.

The chain links TRBV28 to TRBJ2-7; TRBD1 matches at 7 bases. Germline V gives CDR1 MDHEN, CDR2 SYDVKM. After removal of 3 bases from V and 2 bases from J, the junction contained 7 bases not matched to a gene. This CDR3 region has 15 residues. This CDR3 reads CASSLSNRGPYEQYF. The DNA for the CDR3 is TGTGCCAGCAGTTTGTCGAACAGGGGACCCTACGAGCAGTACTTC.

V usage is TRBV10-2 and J usage is TRBJ1-1; D gene ambiguous. The germline CDR1 and CDR2 sequences are WSHSY and SAAADI. The V and J ends lost 10 bases and 11 bases respectively, with 17 bases between them. The CDR3 sequence is 11 residues long. The CDR3 is CATNSDTTAFF. The CDR3 nucleotides read TGCGCCACTAATTCCGATACGACGGCTTTCTTT.

This chain links TRBV7-2 with TRBJ2-7; TRBD2 matches at 8 bases. V was pared by 8 bases and J by 2 bases, with 8 bases of the junction left unmatched. Looked up from germline, CDR1 is SGHTA and CDR2 is FQGNSA. The CDR3 covers 14 residues. CDR3 sequence: CASGPLAGTYEQYF. CDR3 sequence (DNA): TGTGCCAGCGGGCCCTTAGCGGGAACCTACGAGCAGTACTTC.

By proportion, this clone is medium-sized. The genes are TRBV19 and TRBJ2-1, with 12 bases aligning to TRBD1. CDR1 is LNHDA, CDR2 SQIVND, per germline (reference sequence). The V and J ends lost 1 base and 6 bases, in that order; junction bases with no gene match: 4. The CDR3 runs 16 residues. The CDR3 bases are TGTGCCAGTAGTATAGGGGGGACAGGGGGCCGCAATGAGCAGTTCTTC. This gives the protein CASSIGGTGGRNEQFF.

This chain's CDR3 is CASTEGVMNTEAFF. The CDR3, as DNA: TGTGCCAGCACCGAAGGTGTCATGAACACTGAAGCTTTCTTT. V gene TRBV28 combines with J gene TRBJ1-1, with no clear D. The CDR3 has 14 residues. V gave up 7 bases and J gave up 0 bases, with 12 bases separating them. The germline V gene encodes CDR1 MDHEN and CDR2 SYDVKM.

V is TRBV18 and J is TRBJ2-1; either TRBD1 or TRBD2 may supply D (5 bases each). CDR1 and CDR2 from the germline V gene are KGHSH and LQKENI. The CDR3 is 16 residues long. Trimming removed 3 bases at V and 4 bases at J, with 16 bases between. This CDR3 reads CASSPRLLGEYNEQFF. In DNA, the CDR3 is TGTGCCAGCTCACCGCGACTACTAGGGGAATACAATGAGCAGTTCTTC.

This rearrangement joins TRBV7-9 to TRBJ1-4, with D possibly matching TRBD1 (5 bases). Trimming pared 0 bases from V and 8 bases from J, leaving 19 bases between. The germline V gene encodes CDR1 SEHNR and CDR2 FQNEAQ (reference sequence). The CDR3 contains 17 residues. Here the CDR3 reads CASSLAFSGRVNEKLFF. The CDR3 DNA is TGTGCCAGCAGCTTAGCGTTCTCGGGCAGGGTAAACGAAAAACTGTTTTTT.

The chain links TRBV9 to TRBJ2-3; D is unresolved. The CDR3 runs 14 residues. Looked up from germline, CDR1 is SGDLS and CDR2 is YYNGEE. The V and J ends lost 3 bases and 4 bases respectively, with 12 bases between them. CDR3 coding DNA: TGTGCCAGCAGCGCTGAACCTCGCGCAGATACGCAGTATTTT. This sequence encodes CASSAEPRADTQYF.

This CDR3 reads CASSLVWGAQETQYF. The CDR3 nucleotides read TGTGCCAGCAGCTTAGTGTGGGGGGCTCAAGAGACCCAGTACTTC. The V and J genes are TRBV7-2 and TRBJ2-5; D may correspond to TRBD1 or TRBD2 (6 bases each). V lost 1 base and J lost 2, with 11 bases in between. Looked up from germline, CDR1 is SGHTA and CDR2 is FQGNSA. The CDR3 runs to 15 residues.

Worth noting for this clone: Other DNA sequences in the sample encode the same CDR3. The rearrangement joins TRBV7-2 to TRBJ2-1; 11 bases line up with TRBD2. CDR3 length equals 15 residues. Trimming took 1 base from V and 7 from J; bases not matched to a gene: 3. Germline V CDR1 and CDR2: SGHTA, FQGNSA. The CDR3 loop reads CASSLGLAGGNEQFF. The CDR3 DNA reads as TGTGCCAGCAGCTTAGGTCTAGCGGGAGGAAATGAGCAGTTCTTC. The variable domain in full, completed from reference TRBV7-2 and TRBJ2-1, reads GAGVSQSPSNKVTEKGKDVELRCDPISGHTALYWYRQSLGQGLEFLIYFQGNSAPDKSGLPSDRFSAERTGGSVSTLTIQRTQQEDSAVYLCASSLGLAGGNEQFFGPGTRLTVL.